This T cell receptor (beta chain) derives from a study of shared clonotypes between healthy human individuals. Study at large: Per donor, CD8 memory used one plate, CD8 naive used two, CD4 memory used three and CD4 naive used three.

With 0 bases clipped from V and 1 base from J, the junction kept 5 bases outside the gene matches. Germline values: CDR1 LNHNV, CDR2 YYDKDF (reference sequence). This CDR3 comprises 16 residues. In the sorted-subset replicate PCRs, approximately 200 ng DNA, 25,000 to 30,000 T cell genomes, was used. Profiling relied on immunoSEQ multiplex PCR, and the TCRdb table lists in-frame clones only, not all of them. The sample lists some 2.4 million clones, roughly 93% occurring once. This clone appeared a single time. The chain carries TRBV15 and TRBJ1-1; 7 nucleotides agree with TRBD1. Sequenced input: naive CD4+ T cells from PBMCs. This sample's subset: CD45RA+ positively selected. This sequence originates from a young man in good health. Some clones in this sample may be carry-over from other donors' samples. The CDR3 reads CATSRDLAGGNTEAFF. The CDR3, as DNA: TGTGCCACCAGCAGAGATCTGGCAGGGGGGAACACTGAAGCTTTCTTT.